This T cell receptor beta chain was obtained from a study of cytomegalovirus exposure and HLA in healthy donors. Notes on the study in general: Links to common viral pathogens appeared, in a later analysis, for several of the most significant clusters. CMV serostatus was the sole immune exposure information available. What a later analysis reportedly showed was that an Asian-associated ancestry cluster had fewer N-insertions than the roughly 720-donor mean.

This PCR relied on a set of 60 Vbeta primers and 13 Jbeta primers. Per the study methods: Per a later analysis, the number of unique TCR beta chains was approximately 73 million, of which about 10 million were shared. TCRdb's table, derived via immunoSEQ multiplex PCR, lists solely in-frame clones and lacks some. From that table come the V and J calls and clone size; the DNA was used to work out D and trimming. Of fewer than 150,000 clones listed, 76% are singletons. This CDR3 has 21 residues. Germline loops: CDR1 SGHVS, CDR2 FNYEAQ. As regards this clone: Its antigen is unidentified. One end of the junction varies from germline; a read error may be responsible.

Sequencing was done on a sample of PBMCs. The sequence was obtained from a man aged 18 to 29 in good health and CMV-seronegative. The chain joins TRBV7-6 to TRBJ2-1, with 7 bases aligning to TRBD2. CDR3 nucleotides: TGTGCCACCAGCGGGGCAGGCGGGCTAGCGGACCCAAGGAGCTCCTACAATGAGCAGTTCTTC. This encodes CATSGAGGLADPRSSYNEQFF.